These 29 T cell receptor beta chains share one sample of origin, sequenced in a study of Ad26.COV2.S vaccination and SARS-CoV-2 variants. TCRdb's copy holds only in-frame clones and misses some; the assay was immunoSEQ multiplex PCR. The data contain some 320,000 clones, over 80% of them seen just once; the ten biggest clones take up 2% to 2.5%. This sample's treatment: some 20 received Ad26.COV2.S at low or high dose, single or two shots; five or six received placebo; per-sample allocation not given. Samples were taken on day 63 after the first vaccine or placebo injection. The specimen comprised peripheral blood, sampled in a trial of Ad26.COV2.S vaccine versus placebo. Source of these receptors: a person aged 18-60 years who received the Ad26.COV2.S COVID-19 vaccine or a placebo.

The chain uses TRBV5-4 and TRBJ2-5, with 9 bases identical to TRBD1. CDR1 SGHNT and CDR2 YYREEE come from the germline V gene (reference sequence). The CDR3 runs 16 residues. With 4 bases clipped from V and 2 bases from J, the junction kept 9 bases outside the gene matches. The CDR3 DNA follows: TGTGCCAGCAGCATAATCGGACAGGGGAGGCAAGAGACCCAGTACTTC. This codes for CASSIIGQGRQETQYF.

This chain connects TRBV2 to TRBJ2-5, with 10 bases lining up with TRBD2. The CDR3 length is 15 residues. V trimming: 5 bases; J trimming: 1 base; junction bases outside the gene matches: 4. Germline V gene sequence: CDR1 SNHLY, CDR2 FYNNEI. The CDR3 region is CASSPGLATQETQYF. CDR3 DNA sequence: TGTGCCAGCAGTCCGGGACTAGCGACCCAAGAGACCCAGTACTTC.

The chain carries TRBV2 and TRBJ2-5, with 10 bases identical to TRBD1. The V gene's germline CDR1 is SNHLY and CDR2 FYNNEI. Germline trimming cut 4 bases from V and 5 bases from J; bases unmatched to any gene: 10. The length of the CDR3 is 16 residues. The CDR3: CASSVRGQGSRETQYF. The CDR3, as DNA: TGTGCCAGCAGTGTAAGGGGACAGGGGTCGCGGGAGACCCAGTACTTC.

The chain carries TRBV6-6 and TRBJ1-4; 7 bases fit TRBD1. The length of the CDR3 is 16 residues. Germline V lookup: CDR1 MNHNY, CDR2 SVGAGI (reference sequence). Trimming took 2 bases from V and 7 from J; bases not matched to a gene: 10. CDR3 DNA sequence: TGTGCCAGCAGTTACGGGGACAGTGAAGATAGTGAAAAACTGTTTTTT. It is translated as CASSYGDSEDSEKLFF.

The CDR3 sequence: CASSEEAGSSYEQYF. CDR3 DNA: TGTGCCAGCAGTGAAGAGGCAGGTAGCTCCTACGAGCAGTACTTC. The chain joins TRBV6-1 to TRBJ2-7; D uncertain. This CDR3 is built from 15 residues. V lost 1 base, J lost 0 bases, and 10 bases lay in between. From germline, CDR1 is MNHNS and CDR2 SASEGT.

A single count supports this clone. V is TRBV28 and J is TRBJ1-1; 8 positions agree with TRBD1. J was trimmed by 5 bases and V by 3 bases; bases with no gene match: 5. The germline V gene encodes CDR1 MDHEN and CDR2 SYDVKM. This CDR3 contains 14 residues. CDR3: CASSLAGGGTEAFF. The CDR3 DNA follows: TGTGCCAGCAGTTTGGCAGGGGGCGGTACTGAAGCTTTCTTT.

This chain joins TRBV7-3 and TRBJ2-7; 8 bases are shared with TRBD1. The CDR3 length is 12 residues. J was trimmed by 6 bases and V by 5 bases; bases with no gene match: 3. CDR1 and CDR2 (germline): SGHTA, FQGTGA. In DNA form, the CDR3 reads TGTGCCAGCAGCAGAGGACAGGGCGAGCAGTACTTC. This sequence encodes CASSRGQGEQYF.

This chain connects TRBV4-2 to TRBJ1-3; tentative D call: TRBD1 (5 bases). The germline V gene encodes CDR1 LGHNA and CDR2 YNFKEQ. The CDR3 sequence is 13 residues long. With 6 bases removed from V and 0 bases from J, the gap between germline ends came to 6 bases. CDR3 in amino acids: CASRGLSGNTIYF. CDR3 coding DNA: TGTGCCAGCAGGGGGCTCTCTGGAAACACCATATATTTT.

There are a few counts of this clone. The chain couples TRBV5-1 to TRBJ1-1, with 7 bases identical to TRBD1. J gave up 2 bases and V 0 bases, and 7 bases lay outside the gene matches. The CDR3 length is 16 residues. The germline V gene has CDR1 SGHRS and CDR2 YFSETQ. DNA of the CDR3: TGCGCCAGCAGCTTGGTACTTGGGGACAGTAACACTGAAGCTTTCTTT. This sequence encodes CASSLVLGDSNTEAFF.

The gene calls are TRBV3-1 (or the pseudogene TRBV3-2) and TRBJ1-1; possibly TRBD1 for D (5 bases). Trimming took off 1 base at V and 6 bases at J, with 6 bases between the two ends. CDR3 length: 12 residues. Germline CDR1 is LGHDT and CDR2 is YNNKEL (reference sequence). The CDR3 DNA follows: TGTGCCAGCAGCCAAGGACAGTCTGAAGCTTTCTTT. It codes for CASSQGQSEAFF.

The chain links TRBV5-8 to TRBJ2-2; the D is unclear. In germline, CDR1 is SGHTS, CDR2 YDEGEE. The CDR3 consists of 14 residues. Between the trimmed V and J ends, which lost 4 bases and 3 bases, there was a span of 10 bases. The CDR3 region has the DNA TGTGCCAGCAGCCTTATTGGGGACACCGGGGAGCTGTTTTTT. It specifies CASSLIGDTGELFF.

This CDR3 reads CASRFTGGSTEAFF. The CDR3, as DNA: TGTGCCAGCAGATTTACGGGAGGGAGCACTGAAGCTTTCTTT. This chain connects TRBV28 to TRBJ1-1; no clear D. In germline, CDR1 is MDHEN, CDR2 SYDVKM. CDR3 size: 14 residues. Trimming pared 6 bases from V and 4 bases from J, leaving 15 bases between.

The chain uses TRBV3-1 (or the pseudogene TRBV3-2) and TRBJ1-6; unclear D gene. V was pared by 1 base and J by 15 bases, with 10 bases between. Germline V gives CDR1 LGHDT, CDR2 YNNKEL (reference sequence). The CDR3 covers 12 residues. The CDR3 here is CASSQGKFFLHF. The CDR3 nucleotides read TGTGCCAGCAGCCAAGGGAAATTCTTCCTCCACTTT.

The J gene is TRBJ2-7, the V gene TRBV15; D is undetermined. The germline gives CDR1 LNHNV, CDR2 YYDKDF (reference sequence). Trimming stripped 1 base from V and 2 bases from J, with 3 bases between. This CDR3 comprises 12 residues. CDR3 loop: CATSRVPYEQYF. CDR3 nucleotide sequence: TGTGCCACCAGCAGAGTCCCCTACGAGCAGTACTTC.

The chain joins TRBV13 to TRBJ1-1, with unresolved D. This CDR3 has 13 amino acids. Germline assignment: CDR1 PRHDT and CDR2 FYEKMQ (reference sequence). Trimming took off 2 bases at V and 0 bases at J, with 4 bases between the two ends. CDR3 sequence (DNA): TGTGCCAGCAGCTTAATCATGAACACTGAAGCTTTCTTT. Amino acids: CASSLIMNTEAFF. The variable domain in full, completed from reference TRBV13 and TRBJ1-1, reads AAGVIQSPRHLIKEKRETATLKCYPIPRHDTVYWYQQGPGQDPQFLISFYEKMQSDKGSIPDRFSAQQFSDYHSELNMSSLELGDSALYFCASSLIMNTEAFFGQGTRLTVV.

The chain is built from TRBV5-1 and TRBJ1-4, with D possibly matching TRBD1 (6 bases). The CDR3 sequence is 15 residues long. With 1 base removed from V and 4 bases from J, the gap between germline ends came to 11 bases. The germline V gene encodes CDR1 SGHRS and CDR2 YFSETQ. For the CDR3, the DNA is TGCGCCAGCAGCTTGATACAGGGCCTTAATGAAAAACTGTTTTTT. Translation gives CASSLIQGLNEKLFF.

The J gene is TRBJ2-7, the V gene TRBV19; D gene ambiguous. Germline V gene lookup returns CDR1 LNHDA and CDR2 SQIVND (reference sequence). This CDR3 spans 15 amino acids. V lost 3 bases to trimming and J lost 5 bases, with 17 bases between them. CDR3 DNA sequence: TGTGCCAGTAGTATTCGGATTTCACCCCCCGACGAGCAGTACTTC. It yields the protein CASSIRISPPDEQYF. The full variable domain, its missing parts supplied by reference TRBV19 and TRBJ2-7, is DGGITQSPKYLFRKEGQNVTLSCEQNLNHDAMYWYRQDPGQGLRLIYYSQIVNDFQKGDIAEGYSVSREKKESFPLTVTSAQKNPTAFYLCASSIRISPPDEQYFGPGTRLTVT.

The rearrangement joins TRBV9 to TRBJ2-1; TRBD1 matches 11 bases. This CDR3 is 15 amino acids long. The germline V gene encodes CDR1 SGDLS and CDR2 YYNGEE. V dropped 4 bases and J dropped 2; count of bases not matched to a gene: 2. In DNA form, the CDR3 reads TGTGCCAGCAGCCCGGGACAGGGGGCCTACAATGAGCAGTTCTTC. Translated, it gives CASSPGQGAYNEQFF.

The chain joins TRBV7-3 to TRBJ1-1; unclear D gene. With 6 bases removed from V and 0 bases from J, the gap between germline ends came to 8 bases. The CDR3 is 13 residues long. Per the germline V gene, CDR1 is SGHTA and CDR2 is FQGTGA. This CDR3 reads CASSWTLNTEAFF. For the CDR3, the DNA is TGTGCCAGCAGTTGGACCCTGAACACTGAAGCTTTCTTT.

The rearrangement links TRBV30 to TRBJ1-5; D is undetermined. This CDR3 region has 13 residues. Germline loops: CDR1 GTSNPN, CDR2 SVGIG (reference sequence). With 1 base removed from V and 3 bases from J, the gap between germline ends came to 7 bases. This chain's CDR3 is CAWSEADNQPQHF. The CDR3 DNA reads TGTGCCTGGAGTGAGGCAGACAATCAGCCCCAGCATTTT.

The CDR3 here is CASSYRASGREETQYF. For the CDR3, the DNA is TGTGCCAGCAGTTACAGGGCTAGCGGTCGTGAAGAGACCCAGTACTTC. V usage is TRBV6-5 and J usage is TRBJ2-5; 7 bases are a match to TRBD2. The CDR3 has 16 residues. The germline V gene has CDR1 MNHEY and CDR2 SVGAGI. After removal of 2 bases from V and 3 bases from J, the junction contained 9 bases not matched to a gene.

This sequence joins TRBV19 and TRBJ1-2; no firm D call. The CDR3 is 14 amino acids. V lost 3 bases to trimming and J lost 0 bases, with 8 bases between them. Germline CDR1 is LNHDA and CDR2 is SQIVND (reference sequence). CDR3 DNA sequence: TGTGCCAGTAGTATCCGGGAAACTAACTATGGCTACACCTTC. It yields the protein CASSIRETNYGYTF.

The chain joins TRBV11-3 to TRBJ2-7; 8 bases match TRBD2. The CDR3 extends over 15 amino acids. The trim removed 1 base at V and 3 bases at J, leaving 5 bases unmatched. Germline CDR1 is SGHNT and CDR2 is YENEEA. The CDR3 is CASSLVSGTIYEQYF. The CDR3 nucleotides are TGTGCCAGCAGCTTAGTTAGCGGGACGATCTACGAGCAGTACTTC.

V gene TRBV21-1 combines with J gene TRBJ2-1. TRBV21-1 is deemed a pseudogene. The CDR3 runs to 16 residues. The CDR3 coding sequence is TGTGCCAGCAGCAAAGCGCTTTCCGGGACGATGGATGAGCAGTTCTTC. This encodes CASSKALSGTMDEQFF.

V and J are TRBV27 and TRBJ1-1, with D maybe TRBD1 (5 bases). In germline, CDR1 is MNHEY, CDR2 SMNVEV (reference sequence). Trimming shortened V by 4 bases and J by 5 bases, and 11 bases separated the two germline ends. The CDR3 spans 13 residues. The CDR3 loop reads CASSWGGGTEAFF. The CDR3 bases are TGTGCCAGCAGTTGGGGCGGAGGTACTGAAGCTTTCTTT.

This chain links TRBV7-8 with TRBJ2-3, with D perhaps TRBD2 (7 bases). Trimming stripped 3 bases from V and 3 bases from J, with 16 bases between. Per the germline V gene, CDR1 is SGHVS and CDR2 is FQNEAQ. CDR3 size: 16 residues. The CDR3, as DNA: TGTGCCAGCAGCTTCGTTTGGGGGGGCATAACAGATACGCAGTATTTT. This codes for CASSFVWGGITDTQYF.

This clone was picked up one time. The CDR3 DNA reads TGTGCCAGCACTAAGGGGGGGGCGCGGACCTATGGCTACACCTTC. Protein product: CASTKGGARTYGYTF. This rearrangement joins TRBV6-5 to TRBJ1-2, with D possibly matching TRBD1 (6 bases). CDR1 and CDR2 (germline): MNHEY, SVGAGI. V was shortened by 7 bases and J by 4 bases, with 19 bases between the two germline ends. The CDR3 runs to 15 residues.

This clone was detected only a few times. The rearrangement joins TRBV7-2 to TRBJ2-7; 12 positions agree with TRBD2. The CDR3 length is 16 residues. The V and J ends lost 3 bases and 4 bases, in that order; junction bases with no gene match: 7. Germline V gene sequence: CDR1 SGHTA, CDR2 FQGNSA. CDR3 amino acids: CASSLSSGGASYEQYF. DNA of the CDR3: TGTGCCAGCAGCTTGTCTAGCGGGGGGGCCTCATACGAGCAGTACTTC.

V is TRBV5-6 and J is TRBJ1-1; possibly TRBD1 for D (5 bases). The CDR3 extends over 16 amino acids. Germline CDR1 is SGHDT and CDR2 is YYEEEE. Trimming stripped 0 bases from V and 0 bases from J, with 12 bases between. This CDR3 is CASSLGMGEMNTEAFF. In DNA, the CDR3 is TGTGCCAGCAGCTTGGGTATGGGGGAAATGAACACTGAAGCTTTCTTT.